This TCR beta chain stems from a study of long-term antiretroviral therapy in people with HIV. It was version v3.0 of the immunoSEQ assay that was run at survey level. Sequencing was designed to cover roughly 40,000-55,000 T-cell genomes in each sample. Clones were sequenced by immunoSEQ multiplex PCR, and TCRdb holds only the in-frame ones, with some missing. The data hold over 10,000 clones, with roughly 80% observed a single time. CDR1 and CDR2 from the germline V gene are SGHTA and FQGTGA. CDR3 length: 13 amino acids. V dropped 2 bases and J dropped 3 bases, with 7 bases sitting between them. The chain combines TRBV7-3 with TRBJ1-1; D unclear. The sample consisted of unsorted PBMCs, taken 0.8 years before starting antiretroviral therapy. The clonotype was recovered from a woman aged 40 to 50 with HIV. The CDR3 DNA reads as TGTGCCAGCAGCTTAGACGGATACACTGAAGCTTTCTTT. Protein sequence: CASSLDGYTEAFF.